One sample yielded the 20 T cell receptor beta chains listed below, sequenced in a study of persistence of HIV-infected CD4 T cells (dated by TCRdb to the early 2020s). The label giving this sample's treatment or condition can be read as: suppressive antiretroviral therapy. Cells were stimulated with anti-CD3/anti-CD28 magnetic beads as a nonspecific positive control representing the CD4+ T cell repertoire. Responding CD4+ T cells were sorted by upregulation of both CD40 ligand and CD69. The immunoSEQ hsTCRB assay version 4 in survey mode was used to sequence TCRbeta repertoires from genomic DNA. In its TCRdb copy, this immuneACCESS table keeps in-frame sequences only and misses some clones. Where compared with another copy, unresolved V genes explain less than half of these, and the others have no known cause. This sample gives roughly 43,000 clones in total; around 89% of them show up just once. The ten most abundant clones make up 1% of the sample.

Their antigens are not known. Sequences were derived from CD4+ T cells sorted from PBMCs after approximately 18-hour stimulation, sampled from a patient who received antiretroviral therapy. Sample cell subset or site, as interpreted from the label and publication: CD40L+CD69+ CD4 T cells responding to anti-CD3/anti-CD28 beads, representing the overall repertoire. The origin of the receptors is an adult man with HIV who was CMV-seropositive.

The gene calls are TRBV6-1 and TRBJ1-2, with a weak D call TRBD1 (6 bases). The germline V gene has CDR1 MNHNS and CDR2 SASEGT. Between the trimmed V and J ends, which lost 0 bases and 4 bases, there was a span of 15 bases. The length of the CDR3 is 16 residues. CDR3 nucleotide sequence: TGTGCCAGCAGTGAAGCAAGGGGGGCGCGAGGCTATGGCTACACCTTC. Translated, it gives CASSEARGARGYGYTF.

V gene TRBV28 combines with J gene TRBJ1-5; D unresolved. The germline V gene has CDR1 MDHEN and CDR2 SYDVKM. V was pared by 6 bases and J by 4 bases, with 13 bases between. This CDR3 has 14 residues. CDR3 protein: CASSFQSRNQPQHF. In nucleotides, the CDR3 is TGTGCCAGCAGCTTTCAGAGCCGGAATCAGCCCCAGCATTTT.

Here the CDR3 DNA reads TGTGCCAGTAGTTGGGGACAGGGCGGAAGCAATCAGCCCCAGCATTTT. This sequence encodes CASSWGQGGSNQPQHF. The chain recombines TRBV19 with TRBJ1-5, with 9 bases aligning to TRBD1. The CDR3 loop spans 16 amino acids. In germline, CDR1 is LNHDA, CDR2 SQIVND (reference sequence). V lost 5 bases, J lost 1 base, and 6 bases stayed unmatched. Based on the CDR3 plus reference TRBV19 and TRBJ1-5, the full variable domain is DGGITQSPKYLFRKEGQNVTLSCEQNLNHDAMYWYRQDPGQGLRLIYYSQIVNDFQKGDIAEGYSVSREKKESFPLTVTSAQKNPTAFYLCASSWGQGGSNQPQHFGDGTRLSIL.

This chain joins TRBV6-6 and TRBJ1-2, with D possibly being TRBD1 (5 bases). CDR1 is MNHNY, CDR2 SVGAGI, per germline (reference sequence). The V end was cut by 7 bases, the J end by 4 bases, with 34 bases between. There are 20 residues in the CDR3. The DNA for the CDR3 is TGTGCCAGCAATCGACTCGGGGGAAACAGAGAAAGACTAAAACCCTATGGCTACACCTTC. Encoded protein: CASNRLGGNRERLKPYGYTF.

This clone was detected only once. The chain employs TRBV28 and TRBJ1-1, with 7 bases lining up with TRBD1. CDR3 length: 14 residues. J gave up 2 bases and V 5 bases, and 5 bases lay outside the gene matches. Germline V lookup: CDR1 MDHEN, CDR2 SYDVKM. CDR3 sequence: CASSRGTANTEAFF. In DNA form, the CDR3 reads TGTGCCAGCAGTCGGGGGACAGCCAACACTGAAGCTTTCTTT.

J is TRBJ2-1 and V is TRBV5-1; either TRBD1 or TRBD2 may supply D (7 bases each). The CDR3 extends over 17 amino acids. The V end lost 3 bases, the J end lost 3 bases, and 19 bases lay between the germline ends. CDR1 SGHRS and CDR2 YFSETQ come from the germline V gene. Here the CDR3 reads CASSSRGGREDYNEQFF. As DNA, the CDR3 is TGCGCCAGCAGCTCCAGGGGGGGCAGGGAAGACTACAATGAGCAGTTCTTC. Full variable domain (outside the CDR3, taken from reference TRBV5-1 and TRBJ2-1): KAGVTQTPRYLIKTRGQQVTLSCSPISGHRSVSWYQQTPGQGLQFLFEYFSETQRNKGNFPGRFSGRQFSNSRSEMNVSTLELGDSALYLCASSSRGGREDYNEQFFGPGTRLTVL.

V is TRBV2 and J is TRBJ1-5, with no clear D. The CDR3 is 14 amino acids. Germline CDR1 is SNHLY and CDR2 is FYNNEI. The V end lost 4 bases, the J end lost 4 bases, and 11 bases lay between the germline ends. DNA for the CDR3: TGTGCCAGCAGTGCCCAGAGCTTGAATCAGCCCCAGCATTTT. Translation gives CASSAQSLNQPQHF. Combining the CDR3 with reference TRBV2 and TRBJ1-5 gives the whole variable domain EPEVTQTPSHQVTQMGQEVILRCVPISNHLYFYWYRQILGQKVEFLVSFYNNEISEKSEIFDDQFSVERPDGSNFTLKIRSTKLEDSAMYFCASSAQSLNQPQHFGDGTRLSIL.

The sample holds a few counts of this clone. This chain uses TRBV12-3 or TRBV12-4 with TRBJ1-5; 7 bases agree with TRBD1. The V gene end was trimmed by 6 bases and the J gene end by 6 bases; junction bases not matched to a gene: 5. The CDR3 is 13 residues long. For the CDR3, the DNA is TGTGCCAGCAGGCGACAGGGAAGTCAGCCCCAGCATTTT. It is translated as CASRRQGSQPQHF.

This clone was found once. The chain joins TRBV18 to TRBJ1-6; perhaps TRBD1 as D (5 bases). Trimming took 6 bases from V and 3 from J, leaving 12 bases between them. The V gene's germline CDR1 is KGHSH and CDR2 LQKENI. The CDR3 is 15 amino acids. In DNA, the CDR3 is TGTGCCAGCTCCCCCGGGGGGAGCTATAATTCACCCCTCCACTTT. This translates into CASSPGGSYNSPLHF.

The chain employs TRBV5-1 and TRBJ2-7; TRBD1 might be the D (6 bases). V dropped 6 bases and J dropped 0 bases, with 7 bases sitting between them. The germline CDR1 and CDR2 sequences are SGHRS and YFSETQ. There are 12 residues in the CDR3. The CDR3 reads CASKDSSYEQYF. The CDR3 DNA reads TGCGCCAGCAAGGACAGCTCCTACGAGCAGTACTTC.

On this clone itself: Compared with germline, one end of the junction differs, possibly owing to a read error. V and J are TRBV19 and TRBJ1-1, with TRBD1 as a possible D gene (5 bases). Germline lookup yields CDR1 LNHDA and CDR2 SQIVND (reference sequence). This CDR3 spans 13 amino acids. The CDR3 coding sequence is TGTGCCAGTGCCCGGGACCCGAACAGTGAAGCTTTCTTT. Translated, it gives CASARDPNSEAFF.

This rearrangement joins TRBV12-3 or TRBV12-4 to TRBJ1-6; D is uncertain. The CDR3 runs to 13 residues. Between the trimmed V and J ends, which lost 7 bases and 7 bases, there was a span of 11 bases. CDR3 protein: CASKVLSNSPLHF. As DNA, the CDR3 is TGTGCCAGCAAGGTTTTGAGCAATTCACCCCTCCACTTT.

The rearrangement links TRBV7-3 to TRBJ2-1, with D possibly matching TRBD2 (5 bases). Trimming took 1 base from V and 13 from J, leaving 20 bases between them. CDR1 and CDR2 from the germline V gene are SGHTA and FQGTGA. CDR3 length: 15 residues. The CDR3, as DNA: TGTGCCAGCAGCTTAAGCGGGTCCGGTCCCTTCTTTCAGTTCTTC. Translating it yields CASSLSGSGPFFQFF.

CDR3 nucleotide sequence: TGCGCCAGCAGCTTGAGACGGCAAGAGACCCAGTACTTC. Its translation is CASSLRRQETQYF. V gene TRBV5-1 combines with J gene TRBJ2-5; D is unclear. Germline-derived CDR1 and CDR2 are SGHRS and YFSETQ. This CDR3 spans 13 amino acids. Trimming removed 1 base from V and 2 bases from J, with 6 bases in between.

This sequence joins TRBV3-1 (or the pseudogene TRBV3-2) and TRBJ1-5; the D is unclear. Trimming stripped 0 bases from V and 3 bases from J, with 9 bases between. Per germline, CDR1 LGHDT and CDR2 YNNKEL (reference sequence). The CDR3 extends over 15 amino acids. CDR3 loop: CASSQDSQFNQPQHF. The CDR3 DNA reads as TGTGCCAGCAGCCAAGACAGCCAATTCAATCAGCCCCAGCATTTT.

The chain employs TRBV28 and TRBJ1-5, with D perhaps matching TRBD1 (5 bases). The V gene's germline CDR1 is MDHEN and CDR2 SYDVKM. This CDR3 is 13 amino acids long. Trimming removed 6 bases at V and 0 bases at J, with 6 bases between. In nucleotides, the CDR3 is TGTGCCAGCAGACAGGATAGCAATCAGCCCCAGCATTTT. Translation gives CASRQDSNQPQHF.

This chain joins TRBV10-3 and TRBJ1-5, with TRBD1 matching 9 bases. The CDR3 is 15 residues long. V trimming: 6 bases; J trimming: 4 bases; junction bases outside the gene matches: 7. From germline, CDR1 is ENHRY and CDR2 SYGVKD. The CDR3 loop is CAISEMGQGNQPQHF. In nucleotides, the CDR3 is TGTGCCATCAGCGAAATGGGACAGGGAAATCAGCCCCAGCATTTT.

This chain connects TRBV27 to TRBJ1-1; TRBD1 is a possible D gene (5 bases). The CDR3 extends over 13 amino acids. CDR1 is MNHEY, CDR2 SMNVEV, per germline (reference sequence). Trimming took off 8 bases at V and 2 bases at J, with 12 bases between the two ends. The CDR3 is CASCRDGNTEAFF. CDR3 DNA: TGTGCCAGCTGCAGGGACGGCAACACTGAAGCTTTCTTT.

This sequence joins TRBV5-1 and TRBJ2-7, with TRBD1 matching over 7 bases. This CDR3 contains 16 residues. Germline V gene data show CDR1 as SGHRS and CDR2 as YFSETQ. V shed 4 bases, J shed 6 bases, and the junction held 16 bases outside the gene matches. The CDR3 loop is CASSPGTVGQLGEQYF. Here the CDR3 DNA reads TGCGCCAGCAGCCCCGGGACAGTCGGTCAGCTCGGCGAGCAGTACTTC.

In its sample, this clone was seen once. The chain carries TRBV9 and TRBJ2-3, with D maybe TRBD1 (6 bases). Deletions cut 4 bases from V and 1 base from J, with 10 bases between. There are 14 residues in the CDR3. The germline gives CDR1 SGDLS, CDR2 YYNGEE. In DNA, the CDR3 is TGTGCCAGCAGCCGCAGGACAGGCACAGATACGCAGTATTTT. Amino acid sequence: CASSRRTGTDTQYF. The variable domain in full, completed from reference TRBV9 and TRBJ2-3, reads DSGVTQTPKHLITATGQRVTLRCSPRSGDLSVYWYQQSLDQGLQFLIQYYNGEERAKGNILERFSAQQFPDLHSELNLSSLELGDSALYFCASSRRTGTDTQYFGPGTRLTVL.